This T cell receptor beta chain derives from a study of follicular helper T cells after annual influenza vaccination. Study-wide results and caveats: Successive annual vaccinations recalled a recurrent oligoclonal ICOS+CD38+ cTfh response with influenza-specific clonotypes.

Time point indicated: 2014-2015 season, 7 days after vaccination. Using immunoSEQ multiplex PCR, the repertoire was profiled, and TCRdb retains in-frame clones only, with some absent. This table holds around 15,000 clones, about 81% found once. This clone was picked up a small number of times. As yet, its antigen is unknown. V shed 10 bases, J shed 3 bases, and the junction held 7 bases outside the gene matches. This CDR3 region has 14 residues. Germline V gene lookup returns CDR1 SGHRS and CDR2 YFSETQ. The chain is built from TRBV5-1 and TRBJ2-2, with 9 nucleotides matching TRBD2. The material was CXCR5+ CD38- circulating T follicular helper cells from blood, obtained 7 days after influenza vaccination. As for subset: circulating Tfh, non-naive CD4+CXCR5+PD-1+ (ICOS+CD38+ or ICOS-CD38-). The clonotype comes from an adult who received the influenza vaccine. The CDR3 reads CAGSSGEYTGELFF. CDR3 sequence (DNA): TGCGCCGGTTCTAGCGGGGAATACACCGGGGAGCTGTTTTTT.